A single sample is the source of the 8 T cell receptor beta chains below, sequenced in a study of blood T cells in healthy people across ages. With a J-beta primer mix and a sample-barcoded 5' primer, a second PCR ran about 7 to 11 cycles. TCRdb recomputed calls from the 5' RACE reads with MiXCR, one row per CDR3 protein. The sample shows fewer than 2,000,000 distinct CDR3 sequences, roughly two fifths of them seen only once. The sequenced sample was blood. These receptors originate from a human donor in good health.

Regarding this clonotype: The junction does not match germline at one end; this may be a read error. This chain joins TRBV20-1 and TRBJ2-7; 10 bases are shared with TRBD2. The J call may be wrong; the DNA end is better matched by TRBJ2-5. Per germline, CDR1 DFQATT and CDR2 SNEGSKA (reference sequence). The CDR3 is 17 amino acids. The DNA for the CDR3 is TGCGGTGCTAGGGATCTAGCGGGGGTGCCCATTCCAGAGACCCAGTACTTC. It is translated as CGARDLAGVPIPETQYF.

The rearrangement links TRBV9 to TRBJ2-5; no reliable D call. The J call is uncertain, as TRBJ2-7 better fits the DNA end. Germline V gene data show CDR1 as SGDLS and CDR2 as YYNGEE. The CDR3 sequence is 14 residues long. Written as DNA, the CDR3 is TGTGCCAGCAGCGTAGGTGGCCCCCTTAACGAGCAGTACTTC. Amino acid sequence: CASSVGGPLNEQYF.

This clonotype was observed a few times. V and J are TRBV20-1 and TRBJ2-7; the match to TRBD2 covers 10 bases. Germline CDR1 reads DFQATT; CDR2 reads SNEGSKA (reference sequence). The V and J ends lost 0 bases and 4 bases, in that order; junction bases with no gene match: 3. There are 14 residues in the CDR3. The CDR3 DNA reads TGCAGTGCTAGAGATACTAGCGGGAATTACGAGCAGTACTTC. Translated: CSARDTSGNYEQYF.

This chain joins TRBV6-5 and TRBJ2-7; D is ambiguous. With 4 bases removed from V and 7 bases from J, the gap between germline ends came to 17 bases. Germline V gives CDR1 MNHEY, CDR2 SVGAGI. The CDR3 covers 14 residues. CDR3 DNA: TGTGCCAGCAGTTCCCAGGTGGAGCTACGAGAGCAGTACTTC. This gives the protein CASSSQVELREQYF.

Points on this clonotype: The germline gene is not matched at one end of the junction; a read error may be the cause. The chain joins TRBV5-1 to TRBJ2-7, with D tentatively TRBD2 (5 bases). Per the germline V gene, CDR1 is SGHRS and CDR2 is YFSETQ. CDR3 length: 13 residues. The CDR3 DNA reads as TGCGCCGGCAGCTTGGAGGCAGGATACGAGCAGTACTTC. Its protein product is CAGSLEAGYEQYF.

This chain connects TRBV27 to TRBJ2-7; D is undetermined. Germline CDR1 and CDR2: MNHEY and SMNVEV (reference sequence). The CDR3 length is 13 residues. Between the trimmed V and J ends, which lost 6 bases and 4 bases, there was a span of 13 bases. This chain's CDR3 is CASSPSDPYEQYF. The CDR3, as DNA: TGTGCCAGCAGCCCCAGTGACCCGTACGAGCAGTACTTC.

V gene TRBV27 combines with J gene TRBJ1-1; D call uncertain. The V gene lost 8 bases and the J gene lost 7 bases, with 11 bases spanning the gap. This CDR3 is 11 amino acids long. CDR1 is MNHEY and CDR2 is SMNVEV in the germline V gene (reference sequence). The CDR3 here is CASLHGVEAFF. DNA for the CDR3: TGTGCCAGCCTCCATGGGGTTGAAGCTTTCTTT.

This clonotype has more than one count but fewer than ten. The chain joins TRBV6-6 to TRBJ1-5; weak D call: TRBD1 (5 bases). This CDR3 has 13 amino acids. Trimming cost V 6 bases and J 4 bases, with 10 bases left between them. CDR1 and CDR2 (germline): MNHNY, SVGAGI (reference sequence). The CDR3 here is CASRIGVNQPQHF. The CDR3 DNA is TGTGCCAGCAGAATAGGGGTGAATCAGCCCCAGCATTTT.